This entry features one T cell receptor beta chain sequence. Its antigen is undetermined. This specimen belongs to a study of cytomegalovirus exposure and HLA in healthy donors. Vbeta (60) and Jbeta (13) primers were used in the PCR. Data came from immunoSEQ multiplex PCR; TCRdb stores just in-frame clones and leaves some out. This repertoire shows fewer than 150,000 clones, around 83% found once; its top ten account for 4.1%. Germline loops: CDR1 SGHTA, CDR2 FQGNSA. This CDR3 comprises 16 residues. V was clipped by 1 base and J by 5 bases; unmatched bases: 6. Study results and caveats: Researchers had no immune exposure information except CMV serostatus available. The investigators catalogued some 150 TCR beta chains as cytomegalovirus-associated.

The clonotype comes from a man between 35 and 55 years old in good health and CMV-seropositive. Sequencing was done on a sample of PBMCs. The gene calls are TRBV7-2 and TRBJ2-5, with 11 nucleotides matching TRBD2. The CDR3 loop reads CASSLVGTSGGETQYF. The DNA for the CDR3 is TGTGCCAGCAGCTTAGTGGGGACTAGCGGAGGGGAGACCCAGTACTTC.